Listed here are 12 T cell receptor beta chains from one sample, sequenced in a study of OX40 agonist ivuxolimab in advanced cancers. The protocol was immunoSEQ multiplex PCR, while the TCRdb copy is restricted to in-frame clones and leaves out a portion. The sample consists of about 70,000 clones, just over 85% of them appearing once. The source material was CD4+ or CD8+ T cells sorted from blood, sampled in a trial of the OX40 agonist ivuxolimab. The receptors were gathered from an adult with an advanced solid tumor such as melanoma, head and neck, liver or kidney cancer.

V gene TRBV19 combines with J gene TRBJ1-1; 7 bases align to TRBD1. With V trimmed by 8 bases and J by 0 bases, 9 bases remained unmatched. The length of the CDR3 is 15 residues. The germline gives CDR1 LNHDA, CDR2 SQIVND (reference sequence). DNA of the CDR3: TGTGCCAGTGCCCTTGGACAGGCCATGAACACTGAAGCTTTCTTT. The encoded protein is CASALGQAMNTEAFF.

This clone was picked up a small number of times. V is TRBV16 and J is TRBJ1-6, with a weak D call TRBD1 (5 bases). V lost 4 bases and J lost 10, with 14 bases in between. Looked up from germline, CDR1 is KGHSY and CDR2 is FQNENV. The CDR3 is 14 residues long. In DNA form, the CDR3 reads TGTGCCAGCAGCCCCAAGGGTGGGGGGTCACCCCTCCACTTT. Translation: CASSPKGGGSPLHF.

The rearrangement joins TRBV19 to TRBJ2-3; the match to TRBD2 covers 9 bases. J was trimmed by 6 bases and V by 1 base; bases with no gene match: 8. Looked up from germline, CDR1 is LNHDA and CDR2 is SQIVND (reference sequence). The CDR3 spans 16 residues. CDR3 in amino acids: CASSIAGGRAGDTQYF. DNA of the CDR3: TGTGCCAGTAGTATAGCCGGCGGGAGGGCCGGCGATACGCAGTATTTT.

The chain uses TRBV9 and TRBJ2-7, with 9 nucleotides matching TRBD2. The J segment lost 0 bases and the V segment lost 4 bases, leaving 14 bases of the junction unmatched. The CDR3 sequence is 18 residues long. Germline-derived CDR1 and CDR2 are SGDLS and YYNGEE. In DNA, the CDR3 is TGTGCCAGCAGCCCCCCGGGACTAGCCCTAATTAGCTCCTACGAGCAGTACTTC. The encoded protein is CASSPPGLALISSYEQYF. Full variable domain (missing parts from reference TRBV9 and TRBJ2-7): DSGVTQTPKHLITATGQRVTLRCSPRSGDLSVYWYQQSLDQGLQFLIQYYNGEERAKGNILERFSAQQFPDLHSELNLSSLELGDSALYFCASSPPGLALISSYEQYFGPGTRLTVT.

The chain has TRBV27 and TRBJ1-2; tentative D call: TRBD1 (6 bases). The germline CDR1 and CDR2 sequences are MNHEY and SMNVEV (reference sequence). Trimming removed 3 bases from V and 6 bases from J, with 14 bases in between. CDR3 length equals 14 residues. In DNA, the CDR3 is TGTGCCAGCAGTTTTGCAGGGGAAAGGGATGGCTACACCTTC. It is translated as CASSFAGERDGYTF.

V is TRBV5-1 and J is TRBJ2-5; D ambiguous. The V gene lost 0 bases and the J gene lost 1 base, with 13 bases spanning the gap. In germline, CDR1 is SGHRS, CDR2 YFSETQ. The CDR3 runs 16 residues. The CDR3 region is CASSLGFDLIQETQYF. CDR3 DNA: TGCGCCAGCAGCTTGGGATTCGACCTGATCCAAGAGACCCAGTACTTC.

This sequence joins TRBV11-2 and TRBJ2-1, with 7 bases aligning to TRBD2. CDR1 and CDR2 from the germline V gene are SGHAT and FQNNGV. V lost 2 bases, J lost 7 bases, and 20 bases stayed unmatched. The CDR3 is made up of 19 amino acids. The CDR3 loop reads CASSLILAVNSRRRNEQFF. The CDR3 region has the DNA TGTGCCAGCAGCTTAATCCTAGCGGTCAACTCCCGCAGACGGAATGAGCAGTTCTTC.

The V call is TRBV2, the J call TRBJ2-7; TRBD2 might be the D (5 bases). The germline V and J ends were trimmed by 1 base and 0 bases, with 13 bases remaining between them. Looked up from germline, CDR1 is SNHLY and CDR2 is FYNNEI. CDR3 length: 16 residues. CDR3 in amino acids: CASSEEGRESSYEQYF. In DNA, the CDR3 is TGTGCCAGCAGTGAAGAAGGAAGGGAGAGCTCCTACGAGCAGTACTTC.

A remark on this clone: Other nucleotide sequences in the sample specify the same CDR3. In DNA form, the CDR3 reads TGTGCCAGCAGCCCTACTAGCGGGGGGACCTACGAGCAGTACTTC. This codes for CASSPTSGGTYEQYF. J is TRBJ2-7 and V is TRBV11-2, with TRBD2 matching over 12 bases. V lost 5 bases to trimming and J lost 2 bases; unmatched junction nucleotides: 4. Per the germline V gene, CDR1 is SGHAT and CDR2 is FQNNGV. CDR3 length: 15 amino acids.

The chain combines TRBV29-1 with TRBJ2-5; TRBD2 agrees at 8 bases. V lost 6 bases, J lost 2 bases, and 8 bases stayed unmatched. Per the germline V gene, CDR1 is SQVTM and CDR2 is ANQGSEA. This CDR3 has 14 amino acids. The CDR3 loop reads CSVTPGGLQETQYF. CDR3 nucleotide sequence: TGCAGCGTGACCCCGGGGGGGTTACAAGAGACCCAGTACTTC.

The CDR3 loop reads CASSLSSYNEQFF. CDR3 bases: TGTGCCAGCAGCCTCAGCTCCTACAATGAGCAGTTCTTC. The genes are TRBV7-3 and TRBJ2-1, with no clear D. Germline V lookup: CDR1 SGHTA, CDR2 FQGTGA. Trimming took off 5 bases at V and 0 bases at J, with 5 bases between the two ends. The CDR3 runs to 13 residues.

For this clone: This CDR3 is also generated by other DNA sequences in the sample. The V call is TRBV9, the J call TRBJ2-2; D is uncertain. The CDR3 consists of 13 residues. Germline-derived CDR1 and CDR2 are SGDLS and YYNGEE. The V and J ends lost 6 bases and 2 bases respectively, with 8 bases between them. The CDR3 loop is CASTRQNTGELFF. CDR3 coding DNA: TGTGCCAGCACCCGACAAAACACCGGGGAGCTGTTTTTT.